This T cell receptor (beta chain) was retrieved from a study of T cell responses to AZD1222 COVID-19 vaccine. Study outcomes and limitations: Among vaccine-associated CD4 TCRs, coverage spanned spike, with dominance at 160-218 and 743-854. Most donors were white British, females outnumbered males, and clonal diversity was possibly underestimated.

Produced via immunoSEQ multiplex PCR; TCRdb's table is partial and in-frame only. In the table there are around 130,000 clones, 75% to 90% of which are singletons. Comment on this clone: Its antigen is unknown.

This sequence was found in an adult in good health. Source: peripheral blood, taken on day 0 of AZD1222 vaccination.

CDR3 sequence reads: CASSLRQDTEAFF. The DNA of the CDR3 is TGTGCCAGCAGCCTAAGACAGGACACTGAAGCTTTCTTT. The chain uses TRBV7-9 and TRBJ1-1; D perhaps matches TRBD1 (6 bases). Germline CDR1 reads SEHNR; CDR2 reads FQNEAQ (reference sequence). V shed 5 bases and J shed 3 bases, with 10 bases lying between them. The CDR3 is made up of 13 amino acids.